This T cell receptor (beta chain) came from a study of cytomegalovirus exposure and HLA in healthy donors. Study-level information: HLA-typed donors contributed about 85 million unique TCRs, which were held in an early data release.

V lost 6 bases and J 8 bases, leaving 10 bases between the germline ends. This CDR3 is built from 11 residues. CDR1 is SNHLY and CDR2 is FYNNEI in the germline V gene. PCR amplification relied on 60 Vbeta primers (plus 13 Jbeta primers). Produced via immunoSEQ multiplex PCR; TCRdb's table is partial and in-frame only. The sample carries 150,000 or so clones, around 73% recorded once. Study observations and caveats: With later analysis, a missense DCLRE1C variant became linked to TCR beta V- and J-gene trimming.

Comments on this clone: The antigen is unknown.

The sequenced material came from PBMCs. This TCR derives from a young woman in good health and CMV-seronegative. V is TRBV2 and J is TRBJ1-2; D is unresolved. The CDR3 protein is CASRAGPGYTF. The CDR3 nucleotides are TGTGCCAGCAGGGCAGGCCCCGGCTACACCTTC.